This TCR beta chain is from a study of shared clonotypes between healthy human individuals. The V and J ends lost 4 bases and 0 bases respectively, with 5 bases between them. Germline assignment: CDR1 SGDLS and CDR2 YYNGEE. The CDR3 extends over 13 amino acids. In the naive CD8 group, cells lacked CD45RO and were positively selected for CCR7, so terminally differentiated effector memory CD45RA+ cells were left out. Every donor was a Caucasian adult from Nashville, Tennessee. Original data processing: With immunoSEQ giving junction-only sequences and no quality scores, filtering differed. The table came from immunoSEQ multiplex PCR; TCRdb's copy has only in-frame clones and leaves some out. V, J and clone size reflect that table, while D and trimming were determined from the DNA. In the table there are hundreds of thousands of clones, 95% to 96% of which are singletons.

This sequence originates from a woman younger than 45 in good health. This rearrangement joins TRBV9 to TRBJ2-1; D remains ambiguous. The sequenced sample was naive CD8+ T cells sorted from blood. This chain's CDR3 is CASSLSSYNEQFF. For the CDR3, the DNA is TGTGCCAGCAGCTTGAGCTCCTACAATGAGCAGTTCTTC. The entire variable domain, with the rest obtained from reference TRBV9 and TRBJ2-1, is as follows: DSGVTQTPKHLITATGQRVTLRCSPRSGDLSVYWYQQSLDQGLQFLIQYYNGEERAKGNILERFSAQQFPDLHSELNLSSLELGDSALYFCASSLSSYNEQFFGPGTRLTVL.